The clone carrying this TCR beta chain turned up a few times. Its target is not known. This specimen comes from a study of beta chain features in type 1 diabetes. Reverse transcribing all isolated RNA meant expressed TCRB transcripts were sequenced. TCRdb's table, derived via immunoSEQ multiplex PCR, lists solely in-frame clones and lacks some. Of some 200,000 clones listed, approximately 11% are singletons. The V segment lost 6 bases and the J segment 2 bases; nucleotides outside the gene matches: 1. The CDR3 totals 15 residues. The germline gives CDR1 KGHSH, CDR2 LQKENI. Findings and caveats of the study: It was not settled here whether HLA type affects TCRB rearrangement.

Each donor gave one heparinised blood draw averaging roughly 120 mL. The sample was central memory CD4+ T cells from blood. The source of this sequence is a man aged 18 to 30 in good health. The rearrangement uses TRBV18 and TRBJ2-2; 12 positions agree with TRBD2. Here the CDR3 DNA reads TGTGCCAGCTCCGGACTAGCGGGAAACACCGGGGAGCTGTTTTTT. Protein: CASSGLAGNTGELFF.